This T cell receptor (beta chain) was retrieved from a study of T cells in Graves' hyperthyroidism and ophthalmopathy (dated by TCRdb to the late 2010s). General notes on the study: Peripheral blood was sampled at the time of initial diagnosis, prior to any treatment. The study also compared thyroid tissue and blood T-cell repertoires from a handful of Graves' hyperthyroidism patients. Whether ophthalmopathy could be predicted prospectively was tested in an independent validation cohort made up of about 20 hyperthyroidism patients plus 17 patients who later progressed to ophthalmopathy. TCR Vbeta CDR3 sequencing of roughly 140 peripheral blood samples (roughly 41 ophthalmopathy, under 80 hyperthyroidism and roughly 17 progressor patients) is reported in the paper. Following sampling, methimazole starting at 30 mg daily was given to hyperthyroidism patients, and high-dose intravenous methylprednisolone was given to ophthalmopathy patients. To identify TCR V-J signatures that set the groups apart, the researchers used a discovery cohort of approximately 98 patients, made up of 40 to 45 with Graves' ophthalmopathy and about 60 with stable Graves' hyperthyroidism. For training and testing, the roughly 100 patients in the discovery cohort were randomly divided in a 7:3 ratio.

The research as a whole found: Most expanded thyroid clonotypes (frequency above 0.001) were also detected in blood, a finding suggesting that blood repertoires may reflect thyroid immune responses. In validation, progression to ophthalmopathy was predicted by the model with 55% to 71% sensitivity and just over 72% specificity, a median of approximately 6.5 months before onset. Ophthalmopathy was separated from stable hyperthyroidism by a 13 V-J signature model, with around 88% sensitivity and roughly 81% specificity obtained in cross-validation and 80%/75% obtained in testing. Sample size was not statistically predetermined, and investigators were not blinded to group allocation.

Graves' hyperthyroidism was defined as stable when no progression to ophthalmopathy occurred over 18 months of follow-up. The hyperthyroidism patients were between 18 and 65 years old and newly diagnosed, with a disease duration of less than 2 months. The study excluded patients with uncontrolled infections, other autoimmune diseases, pregnancy or lactation. Diagnoses were based on clinical symptoms, serum thyroxine and TRAb, thyroid ultrasound and orbital computed tomography. Ficoll-Paque density gradient centrifugation was used to isolate PBMCs from approximately 10 ml of fresh peripheral blood. Total RNA was extracted with Trizol reagent, and quality was checked on an Agilent 2100 Bioanalyzer. Including cysteine and phenylalanine, the CDR3 has 15 amino acids. Kept here is only the CDR3 DNA, which spans 45 bases and is read in frame from base 1. The germline V gene (reference sequence) supplies CDR1 MNHEY and CDR2 SMNVEV. V is shortened by 6 bases, J by 5 bases, and the region joining them spans 19 bases.

Amplification of TCR beta CDR3 regions was carried out from RNA transcripts. For the first round of RT-PCR on the TCR CDR3, the HTBI primer set was used together with the Qiagen OneStep RT-PCR kit. Libraries were constructed in a second round of multiplex PCR, after which size selection and purification were carried out. Paired-end sequencing of the libraries was performed with 100 bp reads on an Illumina HiSeq2000. In the authors' own workflow: Raw data were processed with SOAPnuke, discarding reads with adapters, uncalled bases, mean Phred below 15, or no exact constant-primer or identifier match. COPE v1.2.5 was used to merge high-quality paired reads, and clonotypes were defined as unique nucleotide sequences. Clonotypes were aligned to IMGT TRBV, TRBD and TRBJ reference segments using MiTCR v1.1. The analysis included only V-J combinations with a frequency above 0.0001, which together covered approximately 99% of the repertoires. A TCS score was defined as the ratio of F50 (clonal expansion) to E x V (chaos), with BLOSUM62-based TCRdist applied between CDR3 peptides within each V-J. Welch's t-statistics and random forest reduced roughly 530 V-J features to 10 to 15, which were used in a naive Bayes classifier (R e1071). TCRdb itself trimmed the public reads at Q25 with fastp, ran MiXCR and retained productive beta chains. Records with the same CDR3 protein are collapsed into one entry carrying the most frequent genes and DNA. The V and J calls and clone size are TCRdb's, not the authors'. This sample gives about 400,000 distinct CDR3 sequences in total; about 12% of them show up just once. The ten most abundant clones make up 9.2% of the sample.

Note on this clonotype: What this receptor recognizes is not known. With a much larger clone just one base away, this may be a read error.

Sequencing was done on a sample of blood. The sequence links TRBV27 to TRBJ1-2, and possibly TRBD1, on 6 matching bases. The receptor was derived from a woman between 18 and 29 years old with Graves' hyperthyroidism. The CDR3 corresponds to CASSLMRGGLYGYTF. The nucleotides read TGTGCCAGCAGCTTAATGCGGGGGGGCCTGTATGGCTACACCTTC.